These T cell receptor beta chains were read from a single sample in a study of molecular identifiers for immune sequencing clone quantification. One entry per CDR3 protein results from TCRdb running MiXCR on the PCR reads. Here the sample spans around 89,000 distinct CDR3 sequences, roughly 20% being singletons. The sample comprised naive CD8+ T cells from blood, with Jurkat cell RNA spiked in. The receptors stem from a human donor in good health. Some libraries in this study had Jurkat cell RNA spiked in. Both conserved end residues are part of each CDR3. Each record gives: J gene, D gene, V gene, clone size, CDR3 DNA, CDR3 protein. D genes are given only for firm matches. The listing skips clone size in some rows; elsewhere it reads once, few, many or a size class.

j_call: TRBJ2-7; d_call: TRBD2; v_call: TRBV20-1; clone_size: many; cdr3_nt: TGCAGTGCTAGAGATCTGCCTAGCGGGAGTGGCTACGAGCAGTACTTC; cdr3_aa: CSARDLPSGSGYEQYF
j_call: TRBJ1-2; d_call: -; v_call: TRBV27; clone_size: few; cdr3_nt: TGTGCCAGCTTGCATGGCCAAGACTATGGCTACACCTTC; cdr3_aa: CASLHGQDYGYTF
j_call: TRBJ2-7; d_call: -; v_call: TRBV6-6; clone_size: -; cdr3_nt: TGTGCCAGCAGTTACTCTTCCTACGAGCGGTACTTC; cdr3_aa: CASSYSSYERYF
j_call: TRBJ2-2; d_call: TRBD2; v_call: TRBV7-7; clone_size: many; cdr3_nt: TGTGCCAGCAGCTTATCTAGCGGGGGGGCCGGGGAGCTGTTTTTT; cdr3_aa: CASSLSSGGAGELFF
j_call: TRBJ2-6; d_call: -; v_call: TRBV27; clone_size: many; cdr3_nt: TGTGCCAGCAGTCTTGCTGGGGCCAACGTCCTGACTTTC; cdr3_aa: CASSLAGANVLTF
j_call: TRBJ2-1; d_call: TRBD2; v_call: TRBV7-2; clone_size: many; cdr3_nt: TGTGCCAGCAGCTTTACTAGCGGGGGCCCTCGGAATGAGCAGTTCTTC; cdr3_aa: CASSFTSGGPRNEQFF
j_call: TRBJ1-1; d_call: TRBD1; v_call: TRBV28; clone_size: many; cdr3_nt: TGTGCCAGCACCATCCTCCCCGGGGACAGGGCTCTAAATGGAGCTTTCTTT; cdr3_aa: CASTILPGDRALNGAFF
j_call: TRBJ1-1; d_call: -; v_call: TRBV4-2; clone_size: many; cdr3_nt: TGTGCCAGCAGCCAAGGCCAGACGTACACTGAAGCTTTCTTT; cdr3_aa: CASSQGQTYTEAFF
j_call: TRBJ2-3; d_call: TRBD1; v_call: TRBV24-1; clone_size: many; cdr3_nt: TGTGCCACCAGCGAGGGGGACAGCTACACAGATACGCAGTATTTT; cdr3_aa: CATSEGDSYTDTQYF
j_call: TRBJ2-7; d_call: -; v_call: TRBV29-1; clone_size: many; cdr3_nt: TGCAGCGTGGCCGGGACATTCTACGAGCAGTACTTC; cdr3_aa: CSVAGTFYEQYF
j_call: TRBJ2-3; d_call: -; v_call: TRBV20-1; clone_size: many; cdr3_nt: TGCAGTGCCCCCGGGGGACATACAGATACGCAGTATTTT; cdr3_aa: CSAPGGHTDTQYF
j_call: TRBJ2-7; d_call: -; v_call: TRBV20-1; clone_size: -; cdr3_nt: TGCAGTGCCAGGTCGGACTACGAGCAGTACTTC; cdr3_aa: CSARSDYEQYF
j_call: TRBJ2-5; d_call: TRBD2; v_call: TRBV2; clone_size: many; cdr3_nt: TGTGCCAGCAACCAGCGGGGGATTCAAGAGACCCAGTACTTC; cdr3_aa: CASNQRGIQETQYF
j_call: TRBJ2-1; d_call: -; v_call: TRBV27; clone_size: many; cdr3_nt: TGTGCCAGCAGTCCGAATTACAATGAGCAGTTCTTC; cdr3_aa: CASSPNYNEQFF
j_call: TRBJ2-5; d_call: TRBD1; v_call: TRBV14; clone_size: many; cdr3_nt: TGTGCCAGCAGCCCGATACCGGGACAGGGTTTCGAGACCCAGTACTTC; cdr3_aa: CASSPIPGQGFETQYF
j_call: TRBJ1-1; d_call: -; v_call: TRBV4-1; clone_size: many; cdr3_nt: TGCGCCAGCAGCCCAGGGATTATTGGACAGATGAACACTGAAGCTTTCTTT; cdr3_aa: CASSPGIIGQMNTEAFF
j_call: TRBJ1-5; d_call: -; v_call: TRBV7-8; clone_size: -; cdr3_nt: TGTGCCAGCAGCTTAGATAGGATTAATAGCAATCAGCCCCAGCATTTT; cdr3_aa: CASSLDRINSNQPQHF
j_call: TRBJ2-5; d_call: -; v_call: TRBV9; clone_size: many; cdr3_nt: TGTGCCAGCAGCGCCCGAGGGGCCTCGGCTATCCAAGAGACCCAGTACTTC; cdr3_aa: CASSARGASAIQETQYF
j_call: TRBJ2-2; d_call: -; v_call: TRBV5-3; clone_size: -; cdr3_nt: TGTGCCAGCAGCCGCGAGGGGGAGGTCTCCACCGGGGAGCTGTTTTTT; cdr3_aa: CASSREGEVSTGELFF
j_call: TRBJ2-3; d_call: TRBD2; v_call: TRBV9; clone_size: many; cdr3_nt: TGTGCCAGCACCGCAGCGGGGGTAAGGACAGATACGCAGTATTTT; cdr3_aa: CASTAAGVRTDTQYF
j_call: TRBJ2-7; d_call: TRBD1; v_call: TRBV28; clone_size: many; cdr3_nt: TGTGCCAGCAGTCCGAACGACCGGGACAGGGATCGCTACGAGCAGTACTTC; cdr3_aa: CASSPNDRDRDRYEQYF
j_call: TRBJ2-5; d_call: -; v_call: TRBV4-2; clone_size: many; cdr3_nt: TGTGCCAGCAGCCAAGATGGGAGCTTCCAAGAGACCCAGTACTTC; cdr3_aa: CASSQDGSFQETQYF
j_call: TRBJ2-3; d_call: -; v_call: TRBV9; clone_size: many; cdr3_nt: TGTGCCAGCAGCGTAGTTGGACTCACAGATACGCAGTATTTT; cdr3_aa: CASSVVGLTDTQYF
j_call: TRBJ1-5; d_call: -; v_call: TRBV4-1; clone_size: many; cdr3_nt: TGCGCCAGCAGCCAAGATTGGACAGTGATTAGCAATCAGCCCCAGCATTTT; cdr3_aa: CASSQDWTVISNQPQHF
j_call: TRBJ2-7; d_call: -; v_call: TRBV7-6; clone_size: many; cdr3_nt: TGTGCCAGCAGCTTAGACAGCGGAGGTTACTACGAGCAGTACTTC; cdr3_aa: CASSLDSGGYYEQYF
j_call: TRBJ2-2; d_call: TRBD2; v_call: TRBV29-1; clone_size: many; cdr3_nt: TGCAGCGTCTCCGGGACTAGCGGGGGGACCGGGGAGCTGTTTTTT; cdr3_aa: CSVSGTSGGTGELFF
j_call: TRBJ1-6; d_call: -; v_call: TRBV12-5; clone_size: many; cdr3_nt: TGTGCTAACTTGAGGGCATTGCATAATTCACCCCTCCACTTT; cdr3_aa: CANLRALHNSPLHF
j_call: TRBJ1-5; d_call: -; v_call: TRBV6-1; clone_size: many; cdr3_nt: TGTGCCAGCAGTGAAGCCTGGACAGTCGGCAATCAGCCCCAGCATTTT; cdr3_aa: CASSEAWTVGNQPQHF
j_call: TRBJ1-3; d_call: -; v_call: TRBV27; clone_size: many; cdr3_nt: TGTGCCAGCAGTTTTAGCTCTGGAAACACCATATATTTT; cdr3_aa: CASSFSSGNTIYF
j_call: TRBJ1-6; d_call: -; v_call: TRBV6-6; clone_size: few; cdr3_nt: TGTGCCAGCAGTGAAACCGGGACCGATTCACCCCTCCACTTT; cdr3_aa: CASSETGTDSPLHF
j_call: TRBJ2-7; d_call: -; v_call: TRBV5-1; clone_size: many; cdr3_nt: TGCGCCAGCTCGCCTCCTGGCAGGGCCGGGTACGAGCAGTACTTC; cdr3_aa: CASSPPGRAGYEQYF
j_call: TRBJ1-5; d_call: -; v_call: TRBV6-2/TRBV6-3; clone_size: many; cdr3_nt: TGTGCCAGCAGAGAAGACAGACCGCTTGATCCCCAGCATTTT; cdr3_aa: CASREDRPLDPQHF
j_call: TRBJ1-1; d_call: TRBD1; v_call: TRBV5-1; clone_size: many; cdr3_nt: TGCGCCAGCAGCTTGGCAGGGGGCCCTGAAGCTTTCTTT; cdr3_aa: CASSLAGGPEAFF
j_call: TRBJ1-1; d_call: -; v_call: TRBV19; clone_size: many; cdr3_nt: TGTGCCAGTAGTATGGGGGTTGGTACTGAAGCTTTCTTT; cdr3_aa: CASSMGVGTEAFF
j_call: TRBJ2-2; d_call: -; v_call: TRBV24-1; clone_size: few; cdr3_nt: TGTGCCACCAGCGTGATAACAGGGAGTTTATCCGGGGAGCTGTTTTTT; cdr3_aa: CATSVITGSLSGELFF
j_call: TRBJ1-4; d_call: -; v_call: TRBV10-3; clone_size: -; cdr3_nt: TGTGCCATCAGTGAGTCCGACAAGGTGGGGGAAAAACTGTTTTTT; cdr3_aa: CAISESDKVGEKLFF
j_call: TRBJ1-1; d_call: -; v_call: TRBV19; clone_size: many; cdr3_nt: TGTGCCAGTAGCTCCTTCGCCGGCAGCACAAAGACCTACGCTTTCTTT; cdr3_aa: CASSSFAGSTKTYAFF
j_call: TRBJ2-2; d_call: -; v_call: TRBV6-2/TRBV6-3; clone_size: many; cdr3_nt: TGTGCCAGCAGGCCAGACAGAGCGAACACCGGGGAGCTGTTTTTT; cdr3_aa: CASRPDRANTGELFF
j_call: TRBJ2-7; d_call: -; v_call: TRBV12-3/TRBV12-4; clone_size: many; cdr3_nt: TGTGCCAGCAGTTTAAGGCAGGCCCCCCTCGAGCAGTACTTC; cdr3_aa: CASSLRQAPLEQYF